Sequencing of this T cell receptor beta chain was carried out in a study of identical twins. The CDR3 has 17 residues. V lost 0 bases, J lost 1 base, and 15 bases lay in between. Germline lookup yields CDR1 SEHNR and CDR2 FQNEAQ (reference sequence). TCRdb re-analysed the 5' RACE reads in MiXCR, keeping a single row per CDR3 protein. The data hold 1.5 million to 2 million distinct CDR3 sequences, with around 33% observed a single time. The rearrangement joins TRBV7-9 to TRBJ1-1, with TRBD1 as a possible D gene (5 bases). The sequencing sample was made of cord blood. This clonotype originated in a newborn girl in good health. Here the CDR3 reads CASSLARTGPSNTEAFF. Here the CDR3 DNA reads TGTGCCAGCAGCTTAGCGCGGACGGGGCCTTCGAACACTGAAGCTTTCTTT.